Following are 17 T cell receptor beta chains from one sample sequenced in a study of CD8 T cells in Susac syndrome. With random hexamers, reverse transcription was performed on roughly 0.45 to 1 ug of RNA. TCRdb processed the immunoSEQ multiplex PCR reads anew with MiXCR; each CDR3 protein has one entry. The sample lists 70,000 or so distinct CDR3 sequences, roughly 94% occurring once. Sequences were obtained from CD8+ T cells from PBMCs. Every receptor here comes from a human donor in good health.

The chain has TRBV4-1 and TRBJ2-1, with 13 bases that match TRBD2. The trim removed 4 bases at V and 9 bases at J, leaving 12 bases unmatched. Germline values: CDR1 MGHRA, CDR2 YSYEKL. The CDR3 is made up of 17 amino acids. The CDR3 DNA is TGCGCCAGCAGCCCACCGTGGACTAGCGGGGGATGGGGTGAGCAGTTCTTC. This sequence encodes CASSPPWTSGGWGEQFF.

The rearrangement uses TRBV13 and TRBJ2-7, with D perhaps TRBD2 (6 bases). The ends were cut back, 4 bases at V and 3 bases at J, with 7 bases in the middle. Per the germline V gene, CDR1 is PRHDT and CDR2 is FYEKMQ (reference sequence). The CDR3 consists of 12 residues. For the CDR3, the DNA is TGTGCCAGCAGCTCGGAGGGCTACGAGCAGTACTTC. Protein sequence: CASSSEGYEQYF.

This clonotype appeared once. V and J are TRBV27 and TRBJ2-5, with 8 bases lining up with TRBD2. CDR3 length: 16 amino acids. CDR1 MNHEY and CDR2 SMNVEV come from the germline V gene (reference sequence). The trim removed 7 bases at V and 0 bases at J, leaving 10 bases unmatched. The CDR3 DNA reads TGTGCCAGCACGGACTCGCGGGGGGTGCACCAAGAGACCCAGTACTTC. This encodes CASTDSRGVHQETQYF.

The chain recombines TRBV2 with TRBJ2-4; D may be TRBD1 (6 bases). Trimming stripped 1 base from V and 3 bases from J, with 13 bases between. The CDR3 consists of 16 residues. The germline gives CDR1 SNHLY, CDR2 FYNNEI. The CDR3 here is CASSEGTGWDKNIQYF. CDR3 nucleotide sequence: TGTGCCAGCAGTGAAGGAACAGGGTGGGACAAAAACATTCAGTACTTC.

The V call is TRBV2, the J call TRBJ2-5, with TRBD2 matching over 7 bases. The V and J ends lost 4 bases and 2 bases, in that order; junction bases with no gene match: 7. This CDR3 is 15 amino acids long. CDR1 is SNHLY, CDR2 FYNNEI, per germline. In nucleotides, the CDR3 is TGTGCCAGCAGTGGGGTAGCGGGCGAACAAGAGACCCAGTACTTC. This codes for CASSGVAGEQETQYF. Drawing the rest from reference TRBV2 and TRBJ2-5, the complete variable domain is EPEVTQTPSHQVTQMGQEVILRCVPISNHLYFYWYRQILGQKVEFLVSFYNNEISEKSEIFDDQFSVERPDGSNFTLKIRSTKLEDSAMYFCASSGVAGEQETQYFGPGTRLLVL.

V is TRBV5-1 and J is TRBJ2-7; possibly TRBD1 or TRBD2 for D (5 bases each). V lost 4 bases, J lost 5 bases, and 16 bases lay in between. This CDR3 contains 14 residues. From germline, CDR1 is SGHRS and CDR2 YFSETQ. In DNA form, the CDR3 reads TGCGCCAGCAGCCTGGGGGTCTTGGGGGACGAGCAGTACTTC. It specifies CASSLGVLGDEQYF.

V and J are TRBV9 and TRBJ1-3; the D is unclear. Trimming took 3 bases from V and 4 from J, leaving 8 bases between them. The CDR3 contains 13 residues. Germline V CDR1 and CDR2: SGDLS, YYNGEE. This CDR3 is CASSDATGNTIYF. In nucleotides, the CDR3 is TGTGCCAGCAGCGACGCGACAGGAAACACCATATATTTT.

The genes are TRBV30 and TRBJ1-5; unclear D gene. The V gene's germline CDR1 is GTSNPN and CDR2 SVGIG (reference sequence). Trimming removed 6 bases from V and 0 bases from J, with 9 bases in between. The CDR3 covers 13 residues. The CDR3 DNA follows: TGTGCCTGTGGACGGCATAGCAATCAGCCCCAGCATTTT. Amino acids: CACGRHSNQPQHF.

The rearrangement uses TRBV7-9 and TRBJ2-5; weak D call: TRBD1 (6 bases). The germline V and J ends were trimmed by 3 bases and 5 bases, with 16 bases remaining between them. CDR3 size: 15 residues. From germline, CDR1 is SEHNR and CDR2 FQNEAQ (reference sequence). CDR3 region: CASSFQQGIFETQYF. The CDR3 DNA sequence: TGTGCCAGCAGCTTCCAACAGGGAATCTTTGAGACCCAGTACTTC.

This clonotype was seen more than once but under ten times. This CDR3 is CASSQDQAGTEAFF. The CDR3 DNA reads TGTGCCAGCAGCCAAGATCAAGCGGGCACTGAAGCTTTCTTT. The rearrangement joins TRBV3-1 to TRBJ1-1; D gene unclear. Trimming pared 0 bases from V and 4 bases from J, leaving 9 bases between. Looked up from germline, CDR1 is LGHDT and CDR2 is YNNKEL (reference sequence). The CDR3 runs 14 residues.

V and J are TRBV27 and TRBJ2-5, with 14 bases fitting TRBD2. CDR1 MNHEY and CDR2 SMNVEV come from the germline V gene (reference sequence). Germline trimming cut 5 bases from V and 1 base from J; bases unmatched to any gene: 12. This CDR3 is 19 amino acids long. CDR3 sequence reads: CASSPRTSGGTQGQETQYF. CDR3 nucleotide sequence: TGTGCCAGCAGTCCCCGGACTAGCGGGGGGACCCAAGGCCAAGAGACCCAGTACTTC.

This clonotype is a singleton in its sample. The chain couples TRBV7-9 to TRBJ2-3, with 8 bases that match TRBD2. The CDR3 loop spans 16 amino acids. Germline V lookup: CDR1 SEHNR, CDR2 FQNEAQ (reference sequence). J lost 3 bases, V lost 4 bases, and 9 bases had no gene match. The CDR3 region is CASSSLWSGGTDTQYF. The DNA of the CDR3 is TGTGCCAGCAGCTCCCTCTGGAGCGGGGGTACAGATACGCAGTATTTT.

The CDR3, as DNA: TGCAGTGCTAGAGGGGGTAGCGGGGGCCTTGCATCAGATACGCAGTATTTT. The encoded protein is CSARGGSGGLASDTQYF. The V gene is TRBV20-1, the J gene TRBJ2-3, with TRBD2 matching 9 bases. Losses at the gene ends were 1 base for V and 4 bases for J; bases not matched to a gene: 12. CDR3 length: 17 residues. Germline CDR1 DFQATT, CDR2 SNEGSKA (reference sequence).

Written as DNA, the CDR3 is TGTGCCAGCAGCGTAGGATCAGGGGGCTACGAGCAGTACTTC. It codes for CASSVGSGGYEQYF. The chain carries TRBV9 and TRBJ2-7, with TRBD1 identical over 7 bases. The J segment lost 3 bases and the V segment lost 0 bases, leaving 3 bases of the junction unmatched. The CDR3 is made up of 14 amino acids. The germline CDR1 and CDR2 sequences are SGDLS and YYNGEE.

The chain couples TRBV28 to TRBJ1-1; no reliable D call. Germline CDR1 is MDHEN and CDR2 is SYDVKM. The V end was cut by 1 base, the J end by 1 base, with 4 bases between. CDR3 length: 13 residues. CDR3 in amino acids: CASSLYRNTEAFF. The CDR3 coding sequence is TGTGCCAGCAGTTTATATCGGAACACTGAAGCTTTCTTT. The full variable domain, completed using reference TRBV28 and TRBJ1-1, is DVKVTQSSRYLVKRTGEKVFLECVQDMDHENMFWYRQDPGLGLRLIYFSYDVKMKEKGDIPEGYSVSREKKERFSLILESASTNQTSMYLCASSLYRNTEAFFGQGTRLTVV.

The V gene is TRBV27, the J gene TRBJ1-5; the D is unclear. This CDR3 contains 14 residues. Germline CDR1 MNHEY, CDR2 SMNVEV (reference sequence). V lost 1 base and J lost 3, with 7 bases in between. The CDR3 DNA reads as TGTGCCAGCAGTTTATTGTCTTCCAATCAGCCCCAGCATTTT. Translated, it gives CASSLLSSNQPQHF.

The rearrangement joins TRBV19 to TRBJ2-7; the match to TRBD2 covers 7 bases. V lost 6 bases to trimming and J lost 4 bases; unmatched junction nucleotides: 3. Germline V gives CDR1 LNHDA, CDR2 SQIVND (reference sequence). The CDR3 is made up of 12 amino acids. The CDR3 region is CASSDGGYEQYV. The CDR3 nucleotides read TGTGCCAGTAGCGACGGGGGGTACGAGCAGTACGTC.